This T cell receptor (beta chain) was recovered during a study of blood T cell repertoires in COVID-19 (dated by TCRdb to the early 2020s). As for the study more broadly: Samples covering the acute and convalescent phases of COVID-19 were provided by collaborators in the United States, Italy and Spain. Where HLA class I and class II types were available, the types were taken from metadata supplied by the sample provider, not from assay-based typing. The sample metadata nearly always contained a de-identified subject ID, COVID-19 status, age in years and sex. The prospective study material was composed of cDNA or gDNA derived from T cells, B-cell-depleted T cells, or PBMCs. Subjects who had been exposed to COVID-19, were actively infected with it, or had recovered from it provided the deeply sampled blood TCRbeta repertoires that made up the dataset. Samples were obtained from the ongoing ImmuneRACE study (first 160 participants) and from about 1,300 subjects provided by 6 global collaborators. The repertoires were released in a freely available public database intended as a resource for research on the immune response to SARS-CoV-2. Here is what the overall study found, with its caveats: How much clinical and demographic metadata was included differed by source and by participant, and the metadata was provided uncurated.

To note about this clone: Its antigen is still unknown. Base-call qualities are not available, and no considerably larger clone is one nucleotide away.

The CDR3 spans 15 residues, from the cysteine through the phenylalanine. Here the CDR3 DNA is all that survives: 45 bases in frame from base 1. For this chain, trimming is 3 bases at the V end and 6 bases at the J end, and the number of junction bases without a gene match is 10. CDR1 and CDR2 are read off the germline V gene as SGHTA and FQGNSA. Whole blood was collected in K2EDTA tubes by collaborating institutions according to the institutions' own protocols. Collaborator samples were shipped for TCRbeta analysis as frozen whole blood, isolated PBMCs, or DNA extracted from either sample type. TCRbeta CDR3 regions were amplified from genomic DNA using the immunoSEQ Assay, a bias-controlled multiplex PCR. The original pipeline was this. Nucleated cell counts per sample were estimated from amplification of reference gene primers within the assay. To quantify the absolute abundance of each unique TCRbeta CDR3 rearrangement, sequence reads were collapsed and filtered. For each sample, productive Simpson clonality was calculated by taking the square root of Simpson's diversity index across productive rearrangements. TCRdb obtained this table from immuneACCESS and retained in-frame rearrangements with V and J assigned. These tables miss some clones; where compared with another copy, unresolved V genes account for less than half of the shortfall, and the remainder is unexplained. The DNA was the basis for D and trimming; V, J and clone size are from that table. This sample comprises roughly 12,000 clones, 73% of them detected only once. The top ten clonotypes cover under 35% of the sample.

What was sequenced was peripheral blood. The chain couples TRBV7-2 to TRBJ1-1; 7 bases in the junction line up with TRBD1. The source is a human donor in a cohort sampled during active COVID-19. Here is the DNA: TGTGCCAGCAGCTTGCGAGACAGGGCGGGCTCTGAAGCTTTCTTT. It translates to CASSLRDRAGSEAFF.